One and the same sample provided the 31 T cell receptor beta chains below, sequenced in a study of blood T cells in healthy people across ages. For the second PCR, which ran for roughly 6 to 11 cycles, a sample-barcoded 5' primer and a J-beta primer mix were used. Via MiXCR, TCRdb re-called the 5' RACE reads, giving one row per CDR3 protein. The repertoire holds some 860,000 distinct CDR3 sequences, with roughly three fifths as singletons. The source material was blood. Every receptor here comes from a man aged 40-55 years in good health.

Here the CDR3 DNA reads TGTGCCAGCAGTGATGGGGGACAACAAGAGACCCAGTACTTC. Its protein is CASSDGGQQETQYF. V and J are TRBV2 and TRBJ2-5, with D maybe TRBD1 (6 bases). CDR3 length: 14 amino acids. Per germline, CDR1 SNHLY and CDR2 FYNNEI. V lost 3 bases and J lost 2, with 10 bases in between.

This chain joins TRBV5-5 and TRBJ2-1, with D maybe TRBD1 (5 bases). Trimming took off 0 bases at V and 5 bases at J, with 15 bases between the two ends. CDR3 length equals 16 residues. Germline CDR1 SGHKS, CDR2 YYEKEE (reference sequence). DNA of the CDR3: TGTGCCAGCAGCTTGGTTCTACAGACAGTTAACAATGAGCAGTTCTTC. It yields the protein CASSLVLQTVNNEQFF. Supplemented by reference TRBV5-5 and TRBJ2-1, the full variable domain reads DAGVTQSPTHLIKTRGQQVTLRCSPISGHKSVSWYQQVLGQGPQFIFQYYEKEERGRGNFPDRFSARQFPNYSSELNVNALLLGDSALYLCASSLVLQTVNNEQFFGPGTRLTVL.

V gene TRBV6-2 or TRBV6-3 combines with J gene TRBJ2-7, with D tentatively TRBD1 (5 bases). This CDR3 is built from 15 residues. Trimming cost V 6 bases and J 3 bases, with 18 bases left between them. CDR1 and CDR2 (germline): MNHEY, SVGEGT. The CDR3: CASSDRRPDIYEQYF. As DNA, the CDR3 is TGTGCCAGCAGCGACCGGAGACCGGACATCTACGAGCAGTACTTC.

The chain links TRBV4-3 to TRBJ2-3; unclear D gene. Germline loops: CDR1 LGHNA, CDR2 YSLEER. V was cut by 1 base and J by 2 bases, with 7 bases left in between. CDR3 length: 14 residues. CDR3 bases: TGCGCCAGCAGCCAAGGGATTTACACAGATACGCAGTATTTT. Amino acids: CASSQGIYTDTQYF.

In the case of this clonotype: A much bigger clone sits one base away, suggesting this may be a read error. V usage is TRBV27 and J usage is TRBJ2-6; no reliable D call. Germline lookup yields CDR1 MNHEY and CDR2 SMNVEV (reference sequence). The CDR3 loop spans 14 amino acids. CDR3 coding DNA: TGTGCCAGCGGATTCCGCTCTGGGACCAACGTCCTGACTTTC. The encoded protein is CASGFRSGTNVLTF.

The chain recombines TRBV27 with TRBJ1-2, with 8 bases lining up with TRBD1. This CDR3 has 16 amino acids. Trimming at V came to 3 bases and at J to 4 bases, leaving 10 bases not matched to a gene. CDR1 and CDR2 (germline): MNHEY, SMNVEV (reference sequence). The CDR3 coding sequence is TGTGCCAGCAGTTTCTCACAGGGGGAGGTCGGCTATGGCTACACCTTC. This codes for CASSFSQGEVGYGYTF.

This chain connects TRBV6-8 to TRBJ2-7; D unclear. In germline, CDR1 is MNHGY, CDR2 SAAAGT. This CDR3 is built from 15 residues. The V and J ends lost 6 bases and 3 bases respectively, with 18 bases between them. The CDR3 DNA is TGTGCCAGCAGCCCAATCCGAGGCGCCGGCTACGAGCAGTACTTC. Protein: CASSPIRGAGYEQYF.

Only a few counts were recorded for this clonotype. The rearrangement joins TRBV7-8 to TRBJ2-3, with TRBD2 matching over 10 bases. J gave up 3 bases and V 2 bases, and 8 bases lay outside the gene matches. Germline lookup yields CDR1 SGHVS and CDR2 FQNEAQ. CDR3 size: 17 residues. The CDR3 is CASSLLFPGLATDTQYF. DNA of the CDR3: TGTGCCAGCAGCTTACTCTTTCCGGGACTAGCGACAGATACGCAGTATTTT.

This clonotype came up once. The chain uses TRBV10-3 and TRBJ2-7, with D perhaps matching TRBD1 (5 bases). The germline gives CDR1 ENHRY, CDR2 SYGVKD. The CDR3 has 15 residues. V was pared by 6 bases and J by 1 base, with 16 bases between. The CDR3 DNA reads as TGTGCCATCAGGCAGGGCGGCGGACCATCCTACGAGCAGTACTTC. Residues: CAIRQGGGPSYEQYF.

This clonotype has just a few counts. The chain combines TRBV7-2 with TRBJ2-5, with 7 bases matching TRBD1. The V and J ends lost 2 bases and 5 bases, in that order; junction bases with no gene match: 17. The length of the CDR3 is 18 residues. The V gene's germline CDR1 is SGHTA and CDR2 FQGNSA. The CDR3 sequence is CASSLKGAGQTSWETQYF. CDR3 nucleotide sequence: TGTGCCAGCAGCTTAAAGGGGGCGGGCCAAACCTCATGGGAGACCCAGTACTTC.

V gene TRBV28 combines with J gene TRBJ2-7, with D perhaps matching TRBD1 or TRBD2 (6 bases each). With 5 bases removed from V and 0 bases from J, the gap between germline ends came to 17 bases. The CDR3 runs to 16 residues. CDR1 and CDR2 from the germline V gene are MDHEN and SYDVKM. This CDR3 is CASSVGGVSGSYEQYF. The CDR3 nucleotides are TGTGCCAGCAGTGTCGGGGGCGTCAGCGGCTCCTACGAGCAGTACTTC. The variable domain in full, with the rest retrieved from reference TRBV28 and TRBJ2-7, is DVKVTQSSRYLVKRTGEKVFLECVQDMDHENMFWYRQDPGLGLRLIYFSYDVKMKEKGDIPEGYSVSREKKERFSLILESASTNQTSMYLCASSVGGVSGSYEQYFGPGTRLTVT.

This clonotype has more than one count but fewer than ten. CDR3 sequence reads: CASSPRLGLGKEQYF. CDR3 bases: TGTGCCAGCAGCCCTAGACTGGGCCTGGGGAAAGAGCAGTACTTC. V gene TRBV7-2 combines with J gene TRBJ2-7; D remains ambiguous. The CDR3 runs 15 residues. V dropped 5 bases and J dropped 7 bases, with 21 bases sitting between them. Germline V gene data show CDR1 as SGHTA and CDR2 as FQGNSA.

The chain couples TRBV20-1 to TRBJ1-2; D is undetermined. The V gene's germline CDR1 is DFQATT and CDR2 SNEGSKA (reference sequence). Trimming removed 4 bases from V and 5 bases from J, with 17 bases in between. The CDR3 is 14 residues long. DNA for the CDR3: TGCAGTGCTACCGGGAATGACTCACCTTATGGCTACACCTTC. Protein sequence: CSATGNDSPYGYTF.

The table lists this clonotype with a few counts. This rearrangement joins TRBV29-1 to TRBJ1-2; D remains ambiguous. Trimming shortened V by 1 base and J by 5 bases, and 5 bases separated the two germline ends. The CDR3 length is 11 residues. CDR1 SQVTM and CDR2 ANQGSEA come from the germline V gene. CDR3 bases: TGCAGCGTTGAAGTGCGATATGGCTACACCTTC. This gives the protein CSVEVRYGYTF. The whole variable domain, filled in from reference TRBV29-1 and TRBJ1-2, reads SAVISQKPSRDICQRGTSLTIQCQVDSQVTMMFWYRQQPGQSLTLIATANQGSEATYESGFVIDKFPISRPNLTFSTLTVSNMSPEDSSIYLCSVEVRYGYTFGSGTRLTVV.

This chain connects TRBV2 to TRBJ2-4, with 8 positions matching TRBD1. Looked up from germline, CDR1 is SNHLY and CDR2 is FYNNEI. Trimming removed 6 bases from V and 2 bases from J; junction bases left unmatched: 9. The CDR3 is made up of 16 amino acids. CDR3 bases: TGTGCCAGCAGCCTCGGACAGGGTATGACCAAAAACATTCAGTACTTC. It is translated as CASSLGQGMTKNIQYF.

This clonotype was seen a handful of times. The gene calls are TRBV10-3 and TRBJ2-1; 10 bases align to TRBD2. CDR1 is ENHRY and CDR2 is SYGVKD in the germline V gene. This CDR3 has 15 amino acids. Trimming took 3 bases from V and 8 from J; bases not matched to a gene: 7. The CDR3 sequence is CAISELAGFTDEQFF. The CDR3 nucleotides read TGTGCCATCAGTGAACTAGCGGGGTTCACGGATGAGCAGTTCTTC.

V gene TRBV7-9 combines with J gene TRBJ1-2, with D possibly TRBD1 on 6 matching bases. The CDR3 consists of 19 residues. Trimming left V 5 bases short and J 2 bases short, with 27 bases between. Per germline, CDR1 SEHNR and CDR2 FQNEAQ (reference sequence). The CDR3 here is CASSPPLRDKEPLNYGYTF. CDR3 nucleotide sequence: TGTGCCAGCAGCCCCCCCCTCCGGGACAAGGAACCTCTAAACTATGGCTACACCTTC.

This chain uses TRBV28 with TRBJ2-5; a weak D match, TRBD1 (5 bases). This CDR3 spans 12 amino acids. CDR1 is MDHEN and CDR2 is SYDVKM in the germline V gene. Trimming pared 10 bases from V and 5 bases from J, leaving 14 bases between. CDR3 DNA: TGTGCCACAGGGAATTGGATGGAGACCCAGTACTTC. It translates to CATGNWMETQYF.

The gene calls are TRBV28 and TRBJ2-6, with 7 nucleotides matching TRBD1. V dropped 5 bases and J dropped 3; count of bases not matched to a gene: 7. CDR1 and CDR2 (germline): MDHEN, SYDVKM. The CDR3 contains 16 residues. The CDR3 here is CASSDHRGSGANVLTF. The CDR3 region has the DNA TGTGCCAGCAGTGATCACAGGGGTAGTGGGGCCAACGTCCTGACTTTC.

This clonotype turned up a few times. The genes are TRBV28 and TRBJ2-7, with D possibly TRBD2 on 5 matching bases. CDR3 length: 13 residues. Germline CDR1 reads MDHEN; CDR2 reads SYDVKM. V lost 3 bases to trimming and J lost 5 bases, with 11 bases between them. CDR3 in DNA: TGTGCCAGCAGTTTCACTGAGGGTAACGAGCAGTACTTC. Translating gives CASSFTEGNEQYF.

The chain joins TRBV29-1 to TRBJ2-3; 7 nucleotides align to TRBD2. The trim removed 6 bases at V and 0 bases at J, leaving 9 bases unmatched. CDR3 length: 15 residues. Germline CDR1 SQVTM, CDR2 ANQGSEA. CDR3: CSVIVGGSSTDTQYF. The DNA for the CDR3 is TGCAGCGTAATAGTCGGCGGGAGCAGCACAGATACGCAGTATTTT.

This clonotype was seen only a few times. This chain links TRBV28 with TRBJ2-7; 11 bases align to TRBD1. The CDR3 is 14 residues long. Germline CDR1 MDHEN, CDR2 SYDVKM. V was pared by 3 bases and J by 5 bases, with 3 bases of the junction left unmatched. The CDR3 coding sequence is TGTGCCAGCAGTTTCCGGGACAGGGGGAACGAGCAGTACTTC. It codes for CASSFRDRGNEQYF.

The V gene is TRBV5-1, the J gene TRBJ2-5; TRBD1 aligns across 8 bases. The germline V gene encodes CDR1 SGHRS and CDR2 YFSETQ. V shed 4 bases, J shed 11 bases, and the junction held 16 bases outside the gene matches. This CDR3 has 15 amino acids. Here the CDR3 DNA reads TGCGCCAGCAGCAAGAGGACAGGACAGGGCAATGAGCAGTACTTC. Residues: CASSKRTGQGNEQYF.

The chain joins TRBV5-8 to TRBJ2-6; D remains ambiguous. This CDR3 region has 16 residues. Germline values: CDR1 SGHTS, CDR2 YDEGEE. Trimming took off 0 bases at V and 1 base at J, with 8 bases between the two ends. The DNA for the CDR3 is TGTGCCAGCAGCTTGGATAACCTTTCTGGGGCCAACGTCCTGACTTTC. This encodes CASSLDNLSGANVLTF. The full variable domain, rest sourced from reference TRBV5-8 and TRBJ2-6, is EAGVTQSPTHLIKTRGQQATLRCSPISGHTSVYWYQQALGLGLQFLLWYDEGEERNRGNFPPRFSGRQFPNYSSELNVNALELEDSALYLCASSLDNLSGANVLTFGAGSRLTVL.

The CDR3 reads CASSALRGNQPQHF. CDR3 in DNA: TGTGCCAGCAGTGCCCTGCGGGGCAATCAGCCCCAGCATTTT. The chain uses TRBV6-2 or TRBV6-3 and TRBJ1-5, with no clear D. The CDR3 is 14 amino acids. The germline gives CDR1 MNHEY, CDR2 SVGEGT. V lost 5 bases to trimming and J lost 2 bases, with 10 bases between them.

This chain uses TRBV27 with TRBJ2-7; D tentatively reads TRBD1 or TRBD2 (5 bases each). The CDR3 contains 12 residues. Trimming took off 6 bases at V and 7 bases at J, with 13 bases between the two ends. Germline CDR1 MNHEY, CDR2 SMNVEV (reference sequence). CDR3: CASSLLWGEQYF. The CDR3, as DNA: TGTGCCAGCAGCCTCCTGTGGGGGGAGCAGTACTTC.

A single count supports this clonotype. The J gene is TRBJ2-5, the V gene TRBV14, with a tentative D call TRBD1 (6 bases). The end of the DNA aligns better with TRBJ2-7, so the J call may be wrong. This CDR3 contains 15 residues. Germline values: CDR1 SGHDN, CDR2 FVKESK. CDR3 protein: CASSQEGRGTYEQYF. The CDR3, as DNA: TGTGCCAGCAGCCAAGAAGGCAGGGGAACCTACGAGCAGTACTTC.

This chain uses TRBV7-2 with TRBJ2-7; D not resolved. Germline CDR1 reads SGHTA; CDR2 reads FQGNSA. The CDR3 sequence is 15 residues long. V lost 4 bases and J lost 5, with 18 bases in between. DNA for the CDR3: TGTGCCAGCAGCTCCTTATCACGCCTTGGCGACGAGCAGTACTTC. Protein: CASSSLSRLGDEQYF.

This clonotype was recorded a few times. The chain has TRBV5-1 and TRBJ2-7; TRBD1 is a possible D gene (6 bases). The CDR3 contains 14 residues. V gave up 3 bases and J gave up 4 bases, with 14 bases separating them. CDR1 and CDR2 (germline): SGHRS, YFSETQ. CDR3 DNA sequence: TGCGCCAGCAGCTATGGGGGCCAGGGTTACGAGCAGTACTTC. Encoded protein: CASSYGGQGYEQYF.

This clonotype was observed a handful of times. This chain joins TRBV6-2 or TRBV6-3 and TRBJ2-7; D ambiguous. The V gene lost 0 bases and the J gene lost 2 bases, with 14 bases spanning the gap. CDR3 length equals 16 residues. Germline CDR1 MNHEY, CDR2 SVGEGT. CDR3: CASSYSSLLRTYEQYF. In DNA, the CDR3 is TGTGCCAGCAGTTACTCGAGCCTGCTCAGAACCTACGAGCAGTACTTC.

Worth noting for this clonotype: One junction end does not reproduce the germline sequence, and a read error may be involved. The J gene is TRBJ2-2, the V gene TRBV12-5, with 12 positions matching TRBD1. Germline V CDR1 and CDR2: LGHNT, FRNRAP. This CDR3 has 16 residues. CDR3 region: CASGSRAGQGAGELFF. The DNA of the CDR3 is TGTGCTAGTGGTTCTCGCGCGGGACAGGGGGCCGGGGAGTTGTTTTTT.